The clone carrying this T cell receptor beta chain was seen a handful of times. Its matching antigen is unknown. These data originate in a study of T cell responses to AZD1222 COVID-19 vaccine. Study-level background: Second-dose groups at about 4 or about 12 weeks were pooled. Points from the study as a whole: Reportedly, nearly half the spike-specific TCRs target unmutated variant regions. The donors showed a predominance of white British ancestry and of females, with possible underestimation of clonal diversity. When two AZD1222 doses had been given, Spike-specific TCR breadth and depth rose.

Clones were sequenced by immunoSEQ multiplex PCR, and TCRdb holds only the in-frame ones, with some missing. The sample has 120,000 to 150,000 clones; around 93% are singletons. Germline CDR1 and CDR2: SNHLY and FYNNEI. V lost 5 bases and J 3 bases, leaving 8 bases between the germline ends. There are 12 residues in the CDR3. This TCR was sampled from an adult in good health. The specimen comprised peripheral blood, sampled on day 0 of AZD1222 vaccination. The chain recombines TRBV2 with TRBJ2-7; D gene uncertain. DNA for the CDR3: TGTGCCAGCAGTTATACTCACTACGAGCAGTACTTC. It specifies CASSYTHYEQYF.